This T cell receptor beta chain was identified in a study of graft-versus-host responses after intestinal transplantation. At the level of the study: Transplantation in recipients was multivisceral, liver-intestinal, or isolated intestinal. For 3 to 4 years after anti-thymocyte globulin induction, all recipients took tacrolimus and steroids.

The CDR3 consists of 15 residues. CDR1 is LNHDA and CDR2 is SQIVND in the germline V gene (reference sequence). Trimming shortened V by 5 bases and J by 4 bases, and 15 bases separated the two germline ends. As for this clone: The antigen is undetermined.

Whole-study results and caveats: Recipient bone marrow held GvH clones, some seen earlier in ileum or blood. Declines in HvG clones occurring early post-transplant were associated with peak circulating GvH clone levels.

Only in-frame clones appear in the TCRdb table, and some are missing; sequencing was by immunoSEQ multiplex PCR. The sample consists of 60,000 to 75,000 clones, more than 70% of them appearing once. The source material was unstimulated CD8+ T cells sorted from spleen or lymph node cells, sampled before intestinal transplant. The sequence came from a human donor who received an intestinal transplant. The chain couples TRBV19 to TRBJ2-1; D is unresolved. In DNA, the CDR3 is TGTGCCAGTAGTCCGAATCCGGAGTGGTACAATGAGCAGTTCTTC. Its protein product is CASSPNPEWYNEQFF.